This paragraph covers one T cell receptor (beta chain) sequence. The repertoire was sequenced with immunoSEQ multiplex PCR; TCRdb's copy has only in-frame clones and lacks some. The data show approximately 94,000 clones, approximately 88% seen once. This specimen comes from a study of identifying expanded T cells in peripheral blood. With 6 bases clipped from V and 5 bases from J, the junction kept 7 bases outside the gene matches. This CDR3 spans 13 amino acids. Germline CDR1 reads SNHLY; CDR2 reads FYNNEI. Collection occurred without any documented infections or immune events in donors. This sequence was found in a person aged 18 to 70 in good health. The J gene is TRBJ2-7, the V gene TRBV2, with 7 bases aligning to TRBD2. Sequencing was carried out using blood. CDR3 nucleotide sequence: TGTGCCAGCAGGGGGAGGGCCAGCGACGAGCAGTACTTC. Translating it yields CASRGRASDEQYF.